Here is one T cell receptor (beta chain) with its context. The antigen is undetermined. The data originate from a study of shared clonotypes between healthy human individuals. Notes on the study in general: Clonotype sharing among donors was expected to depend on sequencing depth.

V lost 8 bases and J lost 2; bases outside the gene matches: 7. The CDR3 spans 14 residues. CDR1 is MNHNY and CDR2 is SVGAGI in the germline V gene (reference sequence). Original processing notes: Filtering differed for immunoSEQ, which gave only junction sequences without quality scores. Some clones are missing from TCRdb's copy, which holds only in-frame ones; the method was immunoSEQ multiplex PCR. V and J calls and clone size follow that table, whereas D and trimming were derived from the DNA. The sample carries about 500,000 clones, approximately 80% recorded once. The chain joins TRBV6-6 to TRBJ2-3; 7 positions match TRBD2. The specimen sequenced was PBMCs. The sequence was obtained from a middle-aged woman in good health. Some clones in this sample may be carry-over from other donors' samples. CDR3 coding DNA: TGTGCCAGCCGAGGTCTAGCGGCCACAGATACGCAGTATTTT. Protein product: CASRGLAATDTQYF.